The rows below give T cell receptor beta chains drawn from one sample of a study of T cell changes during pregnancy in multiple sclerosis. Only in-frame clones appear in the TCRdb table, and some are missing; sequencing was by immunoSEQ multiplex PCR. The sample contains over 55,000 clones, 93% of which appear only once. This material consisted of peripheral blood, taken after pregnancy. The receptors derive from a female donor with multiple sclerosis, enrolled in a pregnancy study. CDR3s include the opening cysteine and the closing phenylalanine or tryptophan.

j_gene,v_gene,CDR3aa
TRBJ2-7,TRBV6-5,CASSSRVSGKAYEQYF
TRBJ2-1,TRBV7-2,CASSLNSYEQFF
TRBJ2-3,TRBV7-2,CASSWGAEASTDTQYF
TRBJ1-1,TRBV5-1,CASSFTAGGFLHTEAFF
TRBJ1-4,TRBV19,CASSMTATNEKLFF
TRBJ1-4,TRBV5-6,CASSLNRGHEKLFF
TRBJ2-7,TRBV4-3,CASSQEGQLSYEQYF
TRBJ1-4,TRBV2,CASSDGRGAKEKLFF
TRBJ2-1,TRBV6-4,CASSELASGSYNEQFF
TRBJ1-1,TRBV9,CASSPVHGGTGTEAFF
TRBJ1-1,TRBV19,CASSRPKGTGALNTEAFF
TRBJ2-6,TRBV11-3,CASGEGQRDRSGANVLTF
TRBJ1-4,TRBV19,CASRSGVPGEKLFF
TRBJ2-7,TRBV27,CASSLIPPPSGNEQYF
TRBJ2-3,TRBV5-8,CASSFSRGKPRTDTQYF
TRBJ2-1,TRBV7-3,CASSRGVLPHNEQFF
TRBJ1-2,TRBV9,CASSATGAATHYGYTF
TRBJ2-3,TRBV19,CASSLRTSGTDTQYF
TRBJ2-3,TRBV7-2,CASSLVGGPGDTQYF
TRBJ2-7,TRBV18,CASSPNRVGEQYF
TRBJ1-5,TRBV6-5,CASSWDRGWPQHF
TRBJ2-3,TRBV15,CATSTRTGLTDTQYF
TRBJ1-1,TRBV5-1,CASSLLETGMLTEAFF
TRBJ2-1,TRBV6-1,CASTLDGGQEQFF
TRBJ2-3,TRBV7-3,CASSLWTGTPTDTQYF
TRBJ2-3,TRBV2,CASSEDSGSTDTQYF
TRBJ1-5,TRBV7-2,CASSLGDGNQPQHF
TRBJ2-7,TRBV25-1,CASSDSPSGDSYYEQYF
TRBJ2-1,TRBV5-4,CASSRDRGTGEQFF
TRBJ1-4,TRBV18,CASSPRTGGNEKLFF
TRBJ1-5,TRBV28,CASSLRQGNQPQHF
TRBJ2-1,TRBV19,CASSGLADYNEQFF
TRBJ1-1,TRBV19,CASSISRSTEAFF
TRBJ2-1,TRBV2,CASSERTGVNEQFF
TRBJ2-3,TRBV7-7,CASSLGAADTQYF
TRBJ2-7,TRBV10-3,CAISDAENEQYF
TRBJ2-6,TRBV7-2,CASSQRDRSSSGANVLTF
TRBJ2-3,TRBV11-2,CASSLEVPRDTQYF
TRBJ2-1,TRBV27,CASSFYRDEQFF
TRBJ2-1,TRBV6-5,CATGGQGWNEQFF
TRBJ1-2,TRBV27,CASSLKGGDGYGYTF
TRBJ2-5,TRBV29-1,CSVEGTGVRETQYF